A selection of T cell receptor beta chains follows, all from one sample in a study of CD8+ T cells in alopecia areata. Profiled with immunoSEQ multiplex PCR; TCRdb holds only in-frame clones, not every one. The profile shows around 190,000 clones, 60% of them singletons. The starting material was CD4+ T cells sorted from blood, obtained at week 4, from a patient treated with tofacitinib. Receptors originate from a human donor with alopecia areata. Each CDR3 is given with its conserved first and last residue. A D gene is named only where the DNA matches it firmly. Clone sizes are given selectively: once, few, many, or a class where the clone is expanded.

D gene	J gene	V gene	clone size	CDR3 length	CDR3 DNA	CDR3 protein
TRBD2	TRBJ2-3	TRBV29-1	NA	15	TGCAGCGTTGCCGGGACTAGCGCTTCCACAGATACGCAGTATTTT	CSVAGTSASTDTQYF
NA	TRBJ1-3	TRBV29-1	once	11	TGCAGCGTCCTACTGGGAAACACCATATATTTT	CSVLLGNTIYF
NA	TRBJ2-1	TRBV5-1	few	13	TGCGCCAGCAGCCAGGGGTCTACTCCCGGGCAGTTCTTC	CASSQGSTPGQFF
NA	TRBJ2-4	TRBV7-9	few	13	TGTGCCAGCAGCATTAATGGCAGGCCGGGGTGGGACTTC	CASSINGRPGWDF
NA	TRBJ2-5	TRBV7-8	few	15	TGTGCCAGCAGACCACCGGGGCCAGCATTGGAGACCCAGTACTTC	CASRPPGPALETQYF
NA	TRBJ2-7	TRBV4-1	NA	16	TGCGCCAGCAGCCCGAGATCGGACACAAGAACTTACGAGCAGTACTTC	CASSPRSDTRTYEQYF
NA	TRBJ1-5	TRBV7-2	NA	15	TGTGCCAGCAGCTTAGGGGCGAGAGGAAATCAGCCCCAGCATTTT	CASSLGARGNQPQHF
NA	TRBJ1-4	TRBV6-5	NA	13	TGTGCCAGCAGCTCGTTCCGGGGGGAAAAACTGTTTTTT	CASSSFRGEKLFF
NA	TRBJ2-6	TRBV5-1	NA	14	TGCGCCAGCAGCTTGGACTCTGGGGCCAACGTCCTGACTTTC	CASSLDSGANVLTF
NA	TRBJ1-1	TRBV7-3	NA	13	TGTGCCAGCAGCCCCGATGTGAACACTGAAGCTTTCTTT	CASSPDVNTEAFF
NA	TRBJ1-2	TRBV5-6	NA	15	TGTGCCAGCAGCTTGACCAACACAGCGGGTTATGGCTACACCTTC	CASSLTNTAGYGYTF
NA	TRBJ2-5	TRBV29-1	few	13	TGCAGCGTTGATGGGCGGCCCCAAGAGACCCAGTACTTC	CSVDGRPQETQYF